A selection of T cell receptor beta chains follows, all from one sample in a study of blood T cell repertoires in COVID-19. Only in-frame clones appear in the TCRdb table, and some are missing; sequencing was by immunoSEQ multiplex PCR. The sample shows some 7,500 clones, around 86% of them seen only once. Sequencing was performed on peripheral blood. The receptors derive from a woman aged 60-75 years with active COVID-19. The CDR3 runs from the conserved cysteine through the conserved F or W. The order of the fields is CDR3 protein, CDR3 DNA, clone size, D gene, J gene, V gene. The D gene is left open where the match is weak. Only some rows state a clone size, as once, few, many or a class for expanded clones.

CASSVEGQGAHTEAFF | TGTGCCAGCAGCGTAGAGGGACAGGGGGCACACACTGAAGCTTTCTTT | . | TRBD1 | TRBJ1-1 | TRBV9
CASSPGQGDNSPLHF | TGCGCCAGCAGCCCGGGACAGGGCGATAATTCACCCCTCCACTTT | once | TRBD1 | TRBJ1-6 | TRBV5-1
CASSQFNSYEQYF | TGTGCCAGCAGCCAATTTAACAGCTACGAGCAGTACTTC | . | . | TRBJ2-7 | TRBV3-1/TRBV3-2
CASSFRGASTDTQYF | TGTGCCAGCAGCTTCCGGGGGGCCAGCACAGATACGCAGTATTTT | . | . | TRBJ2-3 | TRBV7-8
CSASHNRGSYEQYF | TGCAGTGCTAGTCATAACAGGGGGAGCTACGAGCAGTACTTC | . | TRBD1 | TRBJ2-7 | TRBV20-1
CASSLVAGGNNEQFF | TGTGCCAGCAGCTTAGTAGCGGGGGGCAACAATGAGCAGTTCTTC | . | TRBD2 | TRBJ2-1 | TRBV7-2
CASSLGGGPGELFF | TGTGCCAGCAGCTTAGGCGGGGGTCCCGGGGAGCTGTTTTTT | . | TRBD2 | TRBJ2-2 | TRBV11-2
CASSGGVLANYGYTF | TGTGCCAGCAGTGGGGGGGTCTTAGCTAACTATGGCTACACCTTC | . | . | TRBJ1-2 | TRBV2
CASSLFRDSSISPLHF | TGTGCCAGCAGTTTATTTAGGGACAGTAGTATTTCACCCCTCCACTTT | . | TRBD1 | TRBJ1-6 | TRBV28
CAWSLLGQGAYGYTF | TGTGCCTGGAGTCTTTTAGGACAGGGGGCGTATGGCTACACCTTC | . | TRBD1 | TRBJ1-2 | TRBV30
CASKKGGSGGRFTGELFF | TGTGCCAGCAAAAAGGGAGGTAGCGGGGGGCGTTTCACCGGGGAGCTGTTTTTT | . | TRBD2 | TRBJ2-2 | TRBV4-2
CATSDLQVAGGRDEQFF | TGTGCCACCAGTGATTTGCAGGTAGCGGGGGGGCGGGATGAGCAGTTCTTC | . | TRBD2 | TRBJ2-1 | TRBV24-1
CASNGLTLGYTF | TGTGCCAGCAACGGACTGACCCTTGGCTACACCTTC | . | . | TRBJ1-2 | TRBV28
CASSRNTGGNSYEQYF | TGTGCCAGCAGCCGGAATACAGGGGGGAACTCCTACGAGCAGTACTTC | . | TRBD1 | TRBJ2-7 | TRBV3-1/TRBV3-2
CSVEPRYNEQFF | TGCAGCGTTGAACCTCGCTACAATGAGCAGTTCTTC | . | . | TRBJ2-1 | TRBV29-1
CASSLLLGYTF | TGTGCCAGCAGTTTACTTCTTGGCTACACCTTC | . | . | TRBJ1-2 | TRBV12-3/TRBV12-4
CASSFQWDTNPSGNTIYF | TGTGCCAGCAGTTTTCAGTGGGACACAAATCCTTCTGGAAACACCATATATTTT | . | . | TRBJ1-3 | TRBV28
CASSALRSGANVLTF | TGTGCCAGTAGTGCGCTCCGCTCTGGGGCCAACGTCCTGACTTTC | . | . | TRBJ2-6 | TRBV19
CASSSDPLGGALNTIYF | TGCGCCAGCAGCTCGGACCCTTTGGGGGGGGCTCTGAACACCATATATTTT | . | . | TRBJ1-3 | TRBV5-1
CASSLTGTARNTEAFF | TGTGCCAGCAGCTTAACAGGGACAGCCAGGAACACTGAAGCTTTCTTT | . | TRBD1 | TRBJ1-1 | TRBV6-6
CASSLEPQGGSNQPQHF | TGCGCCAGCAGCTTGGAGCCCCAAGGGGGCAGCAATCAGCCCCAGCATTTT | . | TRBD1 | TRBJ1-5 | TRBV5-1
CASSLEGTRGYTF | TGTGCCAGCAGCTTAGAAGGGACTCGCGGCTACACCTTC | . | . | TRBJ1-2 | TRBV7-8
CASSHPGDGVNTEAFF | TGTGCCAGCAGCCATCCGGGGGACGGGGTGAACACTGAAGCTTTCTTT | . | . | TRBJ1-1 | TRBV28
CASSLQVNRGGALHF | TGTGCCAGCAGCTTGCAAGTTAACCGGGGAGGCGCCCTCCACTTT | once | . | TRBJ1-6 | TRBV7-9
CASLPGGSTDTQYF | TGTGCCAGCTTACCGGGGGGAAGCACAGATACGCAGTATTTT | . | TRBD2 | TRBJ2-3 | TRBV7-2
CASSRGTGANYGYTF | TGTGCCAGCAGCCGCGGGACCGGAGCTAACTATGGCTACACCTTC | . | . | TRBJ1-2 | TRBV3-1/TRBV3-2
CASIENSGNTIYF | TGTGCCAGTATCGAGAACTCTGGAAACACCATATATTTT | . | . | TRBJ1-3 | TRBV19
CASGAVTEKLFF | TGTGCCAGCGGGGCCGTGACTGAAAAACTGTTTTTT | . | . | TRBJ1-4 | TRBV5-5
CASSFRAGKTVEAPF | TGTGCCAGCAGTTTCAGGGCAGGGAAAACAGTCGAGGCCCCCTTC | . | . | TRBJ1-2 | TRBV28
CASSLPGYNFGQFF | TGCGCCAGCAGCTTACCCGGGTACAATTTCGGGCAGTTCTTC | . | . | TRBJ2-1 | TRBV5-1
CASSFPGTGVHEQYF | TGTGCCAGCAGTTTCCCCGGGACAGGCGTCCACGAGCAGTACTTC | . | TRBD1 | TRBJ2-7 | TRBV28
CASSFSIGAVNTEAFF | TGTGCCAGCAGTTTTTCGATAGGGGCGGTGAACACTGAAGCTTTCTTT | . | . | TRBJ1-1 | TRBV6-2/TRBV6-3
CSGQGNEQFF | TGCAGCGGCCAGGGAAATGAGCAGTTCTTC | . | . | TRBJ2-1 | TRBV29-1
CASSSHPGRNEAFF | TGTGCCAGCAGTTCCCACCCGGGGAGGAATGAAGCTTTCTTT | . | . | TRBJ1-1 | TRBV27
CASSPTGVANEKLFF | TGTGCCAGCAGTCCGACGGGGGTAGCTAATGAAAAACTGTTTTTT | . | . | TRBJ1-4 | TRBV28
CASSYSDSREKLFF | TGTGCCAGCAGTTACTCAGACAGCCGGGAAAAACTGTTTTTT | medium-sized | . | TRBJ1-4 | TRBV6-5
CASSQDRGTVTSPLHF | TGCGCCAGCAGCCAAGATCGGGGGACAGTTACTTCACCCCTCCACTTT | . | TRBD1 | TRBJ1-6 | TRBV4-3
CASSGRGGTQYF | TGTGCCAGCAGTGGCCGGGGGGGGACCCAGTACTTC | . | TRBD2 | TRBJ2-5 | TRBV6-4
CAWKGKLNTEAFF | TGTGCCTGGAAGGGGAAACTAAACACTGAAGCTTTCTTT | . | . | TRBJ1-1 | TRBV30
CASSEASGQVFSGANVLTF | TGTGCCAGCAGTGAAGCCTCGGGACAGGTTTTCTCTGGGGCCAACGTCCTGACTTTC | . | TRBD1 | TRBJ2-6 | TRBV6-1
CASSEFSQGLYGYTF | TGTGCCAGCAGTGAATTTTCGCAGGGCCTCTATGGCTACACCTTC | . | . | TRBJ1-2 | TRBV6-1
CASTPPGNTIYF | TGTGCCAGCACCCCCCCGGGAAACACCATATATTTT | once | . | TRBJ1-3 | TRBV7-9
CASSLAGSVELYNEQFF | TGTGCCAGCAGCTTAGCTGGGAGTGTAGAGCTCTACAATGAGCAGTTCTTC | . | . | TRBJ2-1 | TRBV7-9
CASSADMYDTGELFF | TGTGCCAGCAGCGCGGACATGTATGACACCGGGGAGCTGTTTTTT | . | . | TRBJ2-2 | TRBV7-2
CASSLGGRADTEAFF | TGTGCCAGCAGCTTGGGCGGGAGGGCGGACACTGAAGCTTTCTTT | . | . | TRBJ1-1 | TRBV5-4
CSASTHTQTTNEKLFF | TGCAGTGCTAGTACCCACACACAGACCACTAATGAAAAACTGTTTTTT | . | . | TRBJ1-4 | TRBV20-1
CASSPPGQGSLTEAFF | TGTGCCAGCAGCCCCCCGGGACAGGGTTCGTTGACTGAAGCTTTCTTT | . | TRBD1 | TRBJ1-1 | TRBV28
CASSPTPSVGAKETQYF | TGTGCCAGCTCACCAACCCCTTCGGTAGGGGCCAAAGAGACCCAGTACTTC | . | . | TRBJ2-5 | TRBV18
CASSPRRTNEKLFF | TGTGCCAGCTCACCTCGGCGGACTAATGAAAAACTGTTTTTT | . | . | TRBJ1-4 | TRBV18
CASSPPPGATNEKLFF | TGTGCCAGCAGTCCTCCTCCGGGGGCAACTAATGAAAAACTGTTTTTT | . | . | TRBJ1-4 | TRBV27
CASRRVAETWIGETQYF | TGTGCCAGCAGACGTGTAGCGGAAACATGGATAGGAGAGACCCAGTACTTC | . | . | TRBJ2-5 | TRBV27
CASRAAGTGILYF | TGTGCCAGTAGGGCCGCCGGGACAGGGATTCTGTACTTC | . | TRBD1 | TRBJ2-7 | TRBV19
CASSPRGENSPLHF | TGTGCCAGCAGCCCCCGCGGGGAAAATTCACCCCTCCACTTT | . | . | TRBJ1-6 | TRBV9
CASSPAGQGNSPLHF | TGTGCCAGCTCACCCGCGGGACAGGGTAATTCACCCCTCCACTTT | . | TRBD1 | TRBJ1-6 | TRBV18
CASSFWSRTDTQYF | TGTGCCAGCAGCTTTTGGTCTAGAACAGATACGCAGTATTTT | . | . | TRBJ2-3 | TRBV13
CASSLDRGAYNEQFF | TGCGCCAGCAGCTTGGATCGGGGGGCCTACAATGAGCAGTTCTTC | . | TRBD2 | TRBJ2-1 | TRBV5-1
CASSSGQRWGTDTQYF | TGTGCCAGCAGCTCTGGCCAGCGTTGGGGCACAGATACGCAGTATTTT | . | . | TRBJ2-3 | TRBV7-9
CASSQSVGEYNQPQHF | TGCGCCAGCAGCCAATCGGTAGGGGAATACAATCAGCCCCAGCATTTT | . | . | TRBJ1-5 | TRBV4-1
CASSPRGTATYEQYF | TGTGCCAGCAGCCCGAGGGGGACAGCGACCTACGAGCAGTACTTC | . | TRBD1 | TRBJ2-7 | TRBV7-9